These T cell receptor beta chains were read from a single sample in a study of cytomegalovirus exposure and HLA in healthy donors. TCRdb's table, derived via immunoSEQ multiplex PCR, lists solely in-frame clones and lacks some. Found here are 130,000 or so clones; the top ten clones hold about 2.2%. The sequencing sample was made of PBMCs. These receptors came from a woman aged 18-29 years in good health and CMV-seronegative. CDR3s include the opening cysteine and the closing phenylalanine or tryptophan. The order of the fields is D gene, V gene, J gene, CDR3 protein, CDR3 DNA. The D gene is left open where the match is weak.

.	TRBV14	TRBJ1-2	CASSQDRSVDSYGYTF	TGTGCCAGCAGCCAAGATAGGTCTGTAGACAGCTATGGCTACACCTTC
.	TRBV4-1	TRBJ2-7	CASSPQPGASYEQYF	TGCGCCAGCAGCCCCCAGCCAGGGGCCAGCTACGAGCAGTACTTC
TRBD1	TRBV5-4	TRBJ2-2	CASSKGQGAPGELFF	TGTGCCAGCAGCAAAGGACAGGGGGCTCCCGGGGAGCTGTTTTTT
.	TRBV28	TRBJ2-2	CASNSAGSWGGTGELFF	TGTGCCAGCAACTCCGCAGGTAGTTGGGGAGGCACCGGGGAGCTGTTTTTT
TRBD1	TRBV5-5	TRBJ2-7	CASSFRQGIYEQYF	TGTGCCAGCAGCTTCAGACAGGGGATCTACGAGCAGTACTTC
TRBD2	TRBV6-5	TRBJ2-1	CASTRGDEQFF	TGTGCCAGCACCCGGGGGGATGAGCAGTTCTTC
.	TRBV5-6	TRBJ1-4	CASSLIGAGDEKLFF	TGTGCCAGCAGCCTTATAGGGGCCGGTGATGAAAAACTGTTTTTT
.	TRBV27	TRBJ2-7	CASSSPLVGDEQYF	TGTGCCAGCAGTTCACCCCTTGTCGGGGACGAGCAGTACTTC
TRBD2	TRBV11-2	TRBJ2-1	CASSLEHSGGWGQQFF	TGTGCCAGCAGCTTAGAACACTCGGGAGGGTGGGGGCAGCAGTTCTTC
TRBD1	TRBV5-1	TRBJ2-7	CASSADRAVENEQYF	TGCGCCAGCAGCGCGGACAGGGCGGTTGAGAACGAGCAGTACTTC
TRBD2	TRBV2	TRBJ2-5	CASLHERGGETQYF	TGTGCCAGCCTCCACGAGCGGGGTGGAGAGACCCAGTACTTC
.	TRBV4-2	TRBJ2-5	CASSHLGVMGAGETQYF	TGTGCCAGCAGCCACTTAGGGGTAATGGGGGCAGGAGAGACCCAGTACTTC
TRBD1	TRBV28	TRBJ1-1	CASIRQGVTEAFF	TGTGCCAGCATTAGGCAGGGGGTCACTGAAGCTTTCTTT
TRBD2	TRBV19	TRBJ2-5	CASSLAGGQETQYF	TGTGCCAGTAGCCTAGCGGGAGGCCAAGAGACCCAGTACTTC
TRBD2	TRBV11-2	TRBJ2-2	CASSLTPTGGTGELFF	TGTGCCAGCAGCTTGACCCCGACGGGGGGGACCGGGGAGCTGTTTTTT
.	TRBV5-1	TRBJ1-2	CASSLENLYDGYTF	TGCGCCAGCAGCTTAGAGAACCTTTATGATGGCTACACCTTC
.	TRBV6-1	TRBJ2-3	CASIRRWTDTQYF	TGTGCCAGCATCCGGAGGTGGACAGATACGCAGTATTTT
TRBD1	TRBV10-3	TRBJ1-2	CAIRPGQGEHGTF	TGTGCCATCAGACCGGGACAGGGGGAGCACGGCACCTTC
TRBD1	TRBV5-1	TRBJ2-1	CASSALQGPLDNEQFF	TGCGCCAGCAGCGCGTTACAGGGGCCGTTGGACAATGAGCAGTTCTTC